The sequence of this TCR beta chain was determined in a study of PD-1 blockade in classical Hodgkin lymphoma. Assay used: immunoSEQ multiplex PCR; TCRdb lists only in-frame clones, some missing. The sample has tens of thousands of clones; 77% are singletons. Every patient relapsed after autologous stem cell transplantation, and brentuximab vedotin exposure varied. The source is a human donor with classical Hodgkin lymphoma. Sequencing was performed on peripheral blood mononuclear cells (PBMCs), taken before the second cycle of nivolumab.

The CDR3 sequence is CASEPGANYGYTF. The DNA of the CDR3 is TGTGCCAGCGAACCAGGAGCTAACTATGGCTACACCTTC. The genes are TRBV19 and TRBJ1-2; D not certain. This CDR3 has 13 amino acids. CDR1 and CDR2 from the germline V gene are LNHDA and SQIVND (reference sequence). V was shortened by 9 bases and J by 0 bases, with 11 bases between the two germline ends.